Below, 2 T cell receptor beta chains from the same sample are listed, as sequenced in a study of shared clonotypes between healthy human individuals. Sequencing was performed with immunoSEQ multiplex PCR; in TCRdb, only in-frame clones are kept and a portion is missing. This sample carries nearly 1 million clones, approximately 80% of them seen once, and the ten largest clones take about 1.5%. Material: memory CD4+ T cells sorted from blood. Subset meaning: CD45RA-negative fraction. Source of these receptors: a man between 18 and 29 years old in good health.

This clone was counted between two and nine times. The chain has TRBV5-1 and TRBJ2-3, with 8 bases identical to TRBD2. CDR1 is SGHRS, CDR2 YFSETQ, per germline. The CDR3 length is 15 residues. V trimming: 0 bases; J trimming: 5 bases; junction bases outside the gene matches: 5. The CDR3 DNA follows: TGCGCCAGCAGCTTGGTTGCGGGAGGTGGAGATACGCAGTATTTT. Translating it yields CASSLVAGGGDTQYF. Using reference TRBV5-1 and TRBJ2-3 for the parts outside the CDR3, the full variable domain is KAGVTQTPRYLIKTRGQQVTLSCSPISGHRSVSWYQQTPGQGLQFLFEYFSETQRNKGNFPGRFSGRQFSNSRSEMNVSTLELGDSALYLCASSLVAGGGDTQYFGPGTRLTVL.

The V gene is TRBV9, the J gene TRBJ1-1, with D possibly TRBD1 on 6 matching bases. The CDR3 length is 14 residues. Germline CDR1 and CDR2: SGDLS and YYNGEE. V shed 6 bases and J shed 1 base, with 13 bases lying between them. The CDR3 spells CASTPDRSNTEAFF. DNA for the CDR3: TGTGCCAGCACTCCCGACAGGTCGAACACTGAAGCTTTCTTT. Complete variable domain (other parts from reference TRBV9 and TRBJ1-1): DSGVTQTPKHLITATGQRVTLRCSPRSGDLSVYWYQQSLDQGLQFLIQYYNGEERAKGNILERFSAQQFPDLHSELNLSSLELGDSALYFCASTPDRSNTEAFFGQGTRLTVV.